This T cell receptor (beta chain) appears in the sequencing data of a study of regulatory T cells in long-lasting Graves disease. This clonotype appeared many times. iRepertoire HTBI primers and Arm-PCR of CDR3 regions built TCR beta libraries. Original data processing: Among the samples, around 61 TRBV and some 15 TRBJ segments were identified. TCRdb ran MiXCR on the multiplex PCR reads and lists one entry per CDR3 protein. TCRdb, not the original authors, processed these V and J calls. The table records 530,000 or so distinct CDR3 sequences, roughly 13% of them present only once. The time point is: newly diagnosed GD, antithyroid drugs for less than 3 months. RNA extracted from PBMCs served as the sequencing template. The ends lost 6 bases at V and 5 bases at J; junction bases unmatched: 5. Germline V gives CDR1 MDHEN, CDR2 SYDVKM. The CDR3 loop spans 15 amino acids. The sample also formed part of further work on T cells in Graves' hyperthyroidism and ophthalmopathy. Per that study: Exclusion of patients followed from uncontrolled infection, other autoimmune disease, pregnancy or lactation. The TCR CDR3 first-round RT-PCR relied on the HTBI primer set. Stable hyperthyroidism was separated from ophthalmopathy by a model based on 13 V-J features.

The specimen was peripheral blood mononuclear cells (PBMCs), collected at new diagnosis, from a patient treated with antithyroid drugs. The chain has TRBV28 and TRBJ2-5, with 14 bases aligning to TRBD2. The receptor comes from a man younger than 40 with Graves disease. CDR3 sequence: CASSPGLAGDETQYF. CDR3 in DNA: TGTGCCAGCAGCCCGGGACTAGCGGGAGATGAGACCCAGTACTTC.